This TCR beta chain was captured by sequencing in a study of regulatory and conventional T cells in RAG deficiency. Broader study findings: In Omenn syndrome, Treg and Tconv repertoires overlapped >80%. Shannon entropy fell and Simpson indices rose in RAG-deficient patients.

V lost 6 bases and J lost 0, with 11 bases in between. Germline loops: CDR1 MNHNS, CDR2 SASEGT. This CDR3 spans 15 amino acids. The sorted regulatory T cells were CD4+, CD25-high and CD127-low, with genomic DNA sequenced. Some clones are missing from TCRdb's copy, which holds only in-frame ones; the method was immunoSEQ multiplex PCR. The sample records tens of thousands of clones, just over 90% being singletons. A word on this clone: Its matching antigen is unknown.

The sample also formed part of further work on regulatory T cells. As that study records: Amplification used 52 TRBV primers and 13 TRBJ primers.

This TCR derives from a human donor in good health. The specimen sequenced was Tregs sorted from blood. This sequence joins TRBV6-1 and TRBJ2-2; no definite D call. CDR3 sequence (DNA): TGTGCCAGCAGGGCTGGGCGGCCGAACACCGGGGAGCTGTTTTTT. Protein: CASRAGRPNTGELFF.